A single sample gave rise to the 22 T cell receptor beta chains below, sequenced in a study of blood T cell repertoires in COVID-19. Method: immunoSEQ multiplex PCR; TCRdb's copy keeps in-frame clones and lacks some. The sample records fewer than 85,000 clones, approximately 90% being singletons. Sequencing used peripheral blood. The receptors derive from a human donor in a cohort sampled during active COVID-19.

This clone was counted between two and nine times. CDR3 bases: TGTGCCAGCTCCGAGGACAGGTCTCTCTACGAGCAGTACTTC. Protein product: CASSEDRSLYEQYF. The chain uses TRBV2 and TRBJ2-7, with 7 bases that match TRBD1. The CDR3 runs 14 residues. Per germline, CDR1 SNHLY and CDR2 FYNNEI. J lost 3 bases, V lost 8 bases, and 10 bases had no gene match.

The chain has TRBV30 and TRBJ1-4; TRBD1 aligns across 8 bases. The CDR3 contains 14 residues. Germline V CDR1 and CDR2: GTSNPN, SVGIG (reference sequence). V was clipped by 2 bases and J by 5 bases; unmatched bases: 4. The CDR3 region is CAWSSQGGNEKLFF. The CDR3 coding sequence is TGTGCCTGGAGTTCACAGGGGGGGAATGAAAAACTGTTTTTT.

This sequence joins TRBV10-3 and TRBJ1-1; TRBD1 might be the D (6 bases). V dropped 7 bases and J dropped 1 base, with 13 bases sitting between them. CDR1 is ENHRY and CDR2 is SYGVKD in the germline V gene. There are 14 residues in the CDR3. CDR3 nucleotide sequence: TGTGCCATCAAAAGAGGGGGGGCGAACACTGAAGCTTTCTTT. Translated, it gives CAIKRGGANTEAFF.

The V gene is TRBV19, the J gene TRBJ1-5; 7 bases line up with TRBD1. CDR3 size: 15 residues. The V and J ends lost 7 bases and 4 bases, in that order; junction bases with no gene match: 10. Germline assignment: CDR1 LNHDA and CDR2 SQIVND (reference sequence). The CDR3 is CASTRQGSTNQPQHF. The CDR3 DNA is TGTGCCAGTACTCGACAGGGATCAACAAATCAGCCCCAGCATTTT.

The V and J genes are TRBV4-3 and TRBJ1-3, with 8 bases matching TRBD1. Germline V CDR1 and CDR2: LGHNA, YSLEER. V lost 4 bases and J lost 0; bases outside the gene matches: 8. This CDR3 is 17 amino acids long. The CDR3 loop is CASSPGQAPFSGNTIYF. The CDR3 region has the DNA TGCGCCAGCAGCCCGGGACAGGCGCCCTTCTCTGGAAACACCATATATTTT.

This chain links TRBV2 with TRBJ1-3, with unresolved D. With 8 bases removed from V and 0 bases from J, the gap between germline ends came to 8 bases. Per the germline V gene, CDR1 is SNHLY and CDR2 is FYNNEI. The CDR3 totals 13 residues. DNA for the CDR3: TGTGCCAGCCGGTCCCTCTCTGGAAACACCATATATTTT. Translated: CASRSLSGNTIYF.

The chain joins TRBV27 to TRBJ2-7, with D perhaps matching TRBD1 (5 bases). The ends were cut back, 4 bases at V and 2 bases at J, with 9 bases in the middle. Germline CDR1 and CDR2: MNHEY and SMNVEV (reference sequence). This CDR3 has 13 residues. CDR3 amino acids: CASSYQGPYEQYF. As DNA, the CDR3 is TGTGCCAGCAGTTATCAGGGCCCCTACGAGCAGTACTTC.

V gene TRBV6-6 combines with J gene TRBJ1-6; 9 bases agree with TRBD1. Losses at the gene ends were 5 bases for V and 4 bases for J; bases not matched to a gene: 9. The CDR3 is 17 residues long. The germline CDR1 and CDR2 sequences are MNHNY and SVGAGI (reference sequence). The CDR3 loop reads CASSRSGTGLYNSPLHF. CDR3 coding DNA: TGTGCCAGCAGTCGTTCCGGGACAGGGTTGTATAATTCACCCCTCCACTTT.

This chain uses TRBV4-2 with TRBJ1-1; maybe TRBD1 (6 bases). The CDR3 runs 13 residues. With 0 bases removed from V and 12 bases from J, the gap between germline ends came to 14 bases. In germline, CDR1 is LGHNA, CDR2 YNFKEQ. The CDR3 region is CASSQDLTGRTFF. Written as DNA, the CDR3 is TGTGCCAGCAGCCAAGATCTGACAGGTAGAACTTTCTTT.

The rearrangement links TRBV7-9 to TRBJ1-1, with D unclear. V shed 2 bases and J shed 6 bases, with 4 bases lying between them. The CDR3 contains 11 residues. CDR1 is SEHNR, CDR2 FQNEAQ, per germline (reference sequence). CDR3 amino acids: CASSLNSEAFF. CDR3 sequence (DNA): TGTGCCAGCAGCTTAAACTCTGAAGCTTTCTTT.

The CDR3 DNA reads as TGTGCCAGTAGGGCCCTCGGACATACTAATTCACCCCTCCACTTT. Translation: CASRALGHTNSPLHF. The chain couples TRBV19 to TRBJ1-6; D is perhaps TRBD1 (5 bases). With 6 bases removed from V and 6 bases from J, the gap between germline ends came to 15 bases. Germline CDR1 LNHDA, CDR2 SQIVND (reference sequence). This CDR3 comprises 15 residues.

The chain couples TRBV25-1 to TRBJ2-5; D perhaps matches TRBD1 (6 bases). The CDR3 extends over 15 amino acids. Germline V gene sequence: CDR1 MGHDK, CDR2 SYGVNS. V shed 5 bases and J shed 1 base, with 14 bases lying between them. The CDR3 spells CASSTRQETQETQYF. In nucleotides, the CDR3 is TGTGCCAGCAGTACCCGACAGGAGACCCAAGAGACCCAGTACTTC.

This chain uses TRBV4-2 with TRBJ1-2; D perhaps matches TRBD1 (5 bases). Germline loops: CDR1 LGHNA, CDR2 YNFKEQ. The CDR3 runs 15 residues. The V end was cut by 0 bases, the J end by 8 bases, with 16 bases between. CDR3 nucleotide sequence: TGTGCCAGCAGCCAAGAATCAGGGATAGGCGCGGGCTACACCTTC. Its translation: CASSQESGIGAGYTF.

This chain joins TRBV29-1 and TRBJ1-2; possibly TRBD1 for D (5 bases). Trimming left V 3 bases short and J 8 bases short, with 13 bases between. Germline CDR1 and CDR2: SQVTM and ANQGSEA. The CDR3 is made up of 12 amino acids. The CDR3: CSVEDLRGGYTF. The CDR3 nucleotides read TGCAGCGTTGAGGACCTCCGGGGGGGCTACACCTTC.

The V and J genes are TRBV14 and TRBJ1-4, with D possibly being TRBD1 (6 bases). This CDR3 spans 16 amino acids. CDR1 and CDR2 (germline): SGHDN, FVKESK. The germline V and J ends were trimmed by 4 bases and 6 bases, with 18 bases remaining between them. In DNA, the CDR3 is TGTGCCAGCAGCCCCCGAGGGAGGGGGGTATATGAAAAACTGTTTTTT. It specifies CASSPRGRGVYEKLFF.

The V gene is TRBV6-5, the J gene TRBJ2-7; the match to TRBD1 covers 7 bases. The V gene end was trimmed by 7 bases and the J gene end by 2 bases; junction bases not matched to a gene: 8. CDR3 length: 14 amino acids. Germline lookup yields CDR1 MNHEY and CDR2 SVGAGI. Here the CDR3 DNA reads TGTGCCAGCAAACCCCGCAGGGGGACCTACGAGCAGTACTTC. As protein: CASKPRRGTYEQYF.

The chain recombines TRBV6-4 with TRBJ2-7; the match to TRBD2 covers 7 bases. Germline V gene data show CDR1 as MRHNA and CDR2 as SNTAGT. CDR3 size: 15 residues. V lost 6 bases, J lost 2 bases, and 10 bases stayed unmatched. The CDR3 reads CASRIGASGTYEQYF. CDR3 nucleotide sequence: TGTGCCAGCAGAATTGGCGCGAGCGGGACCTACGAGCAGTACTTC.

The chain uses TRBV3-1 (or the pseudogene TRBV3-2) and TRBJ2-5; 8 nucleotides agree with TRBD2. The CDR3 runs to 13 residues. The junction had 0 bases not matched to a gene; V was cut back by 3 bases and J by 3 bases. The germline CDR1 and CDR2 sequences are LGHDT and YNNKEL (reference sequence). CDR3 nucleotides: TGTGCCAGCAGCCATAGCGGGGAAGAGACCCAGTACTTC. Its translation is CASSHSGEETQYF.

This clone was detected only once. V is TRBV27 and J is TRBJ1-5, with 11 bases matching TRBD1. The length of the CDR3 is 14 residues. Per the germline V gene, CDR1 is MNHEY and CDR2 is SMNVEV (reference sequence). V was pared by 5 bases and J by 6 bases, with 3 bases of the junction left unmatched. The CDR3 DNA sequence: TGTGCCAGCAGTCCCGGGACAGGGGGTCAGCCCCAGCATTTT. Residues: CASSPGTGGQPQHF.

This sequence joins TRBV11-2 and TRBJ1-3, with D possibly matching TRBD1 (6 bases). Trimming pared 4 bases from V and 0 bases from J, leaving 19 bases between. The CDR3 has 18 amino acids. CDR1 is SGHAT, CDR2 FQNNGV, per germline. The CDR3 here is CASSSIRRTAHSGNTIYF. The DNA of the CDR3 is TGTGCCAGCAGCTCTATCCGGAGGACAGCCCACTCTGGAAACACCATATATTTT.

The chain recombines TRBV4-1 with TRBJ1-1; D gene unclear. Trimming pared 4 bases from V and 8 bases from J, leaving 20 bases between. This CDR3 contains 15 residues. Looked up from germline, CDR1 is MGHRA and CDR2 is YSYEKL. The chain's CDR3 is CASSLVERGFKEAFF. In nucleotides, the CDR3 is TGCGCCAGCAGCCTTGTCGAGCGGGGTTTTAAGGAAGCTTTCTTT.

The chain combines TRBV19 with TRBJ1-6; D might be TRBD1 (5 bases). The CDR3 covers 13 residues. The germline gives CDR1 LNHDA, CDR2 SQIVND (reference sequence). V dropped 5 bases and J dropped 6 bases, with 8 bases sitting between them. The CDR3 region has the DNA TGTGCCAGTAGTGTAGGGGCTAATTCACCCCTCCACTTT. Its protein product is CASSVGANSPLHF.